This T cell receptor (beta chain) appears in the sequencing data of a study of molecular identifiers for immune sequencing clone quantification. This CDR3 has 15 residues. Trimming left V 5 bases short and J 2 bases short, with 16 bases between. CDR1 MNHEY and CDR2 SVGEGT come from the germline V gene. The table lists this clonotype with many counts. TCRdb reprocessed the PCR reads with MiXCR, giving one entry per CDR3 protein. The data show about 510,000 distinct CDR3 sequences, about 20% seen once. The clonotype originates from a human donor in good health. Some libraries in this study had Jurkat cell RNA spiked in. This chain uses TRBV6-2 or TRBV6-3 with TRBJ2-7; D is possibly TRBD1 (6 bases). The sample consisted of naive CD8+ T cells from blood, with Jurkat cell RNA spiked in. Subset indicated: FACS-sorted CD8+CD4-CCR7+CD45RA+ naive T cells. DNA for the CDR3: TGTGCCAGCAGTATCTCTTACCAGGGGCCCTACGAGCAGTACTTC. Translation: CASSISYQGPYEQYF.